This passage covers 12 T cell receptor beta chains from one sample sequenced in a study of T cells in Graves' hyperthyroidism and ophthalmopathy. Amplified regions were TCR beta CDR3 sequences from RNA transcripts. The HTBI primer set served for first-round RT-PCR of the TCR CDR3. MiXCR, run by TCRdb on the multiplex PCR reads, gives a single entry per CDR3 protein. Counted here are approximately 720,000 distinct CDR3 sequences, around 20% occurring once; the ten biggest clones make up about a sixth. The sample taken for sequencing was blood. The receptor set was obtained from a woman between 50 and 59 years old with Graves' hyperthyroidism that later progressed to Graves' ophthalmopathy.

This clonotype was counted at least ten times. The rearrangement joins TRBV12-3 or TRBV12-4 to TRBJ2-5; 10 bases are a match to TRBD2. J was trimmed by 7 bases and V by 3 bases; bases with no gene match: 8. The CDR3 contains 15 residues. CDR3 bases: TGTGCCAGCAGTTTTACTAGCGGGGCGAGTGGGACCCAGTACTTC. It encodes CASSFTSGASGTQYF.

The gene calls are TRBV19 and TRBJ1-1; 8 nucleotides match TRBD1. The germline V gene encodes CDR1 LNHDA and CDR2 SQIVND (reference sequence). This CDR3 has 16 residues. The V gene end was trimmed by 6 bases and the J gene end by 0 bases; junction bases not matched to a gene: 9. CDR3 bases: TGTGCCAGTAGAGGGCAGGGGGCGAGAATGAACACTGAAGCTTTCTTT. Its protein product is CASRGQGARMNTEAFF.

This clonotype has a count of ten or more. The chain uses TRBV20-1 and TRBJ2-7, with D perhaps matching TRBD1 (6 bases). The CDR3 has 14 residues. The ends were cut back, 6 bases at V and 4 bases at J, with 19 bases in the middle. The germline gives CDR1 DFQATT, CDR2 SNEGSKA (reference sequence). The DNA for the CDR3 is TGCAGTGCGAGTGGGGGCGTCGTTCCGTACGAGCAGTACTTC. It specifies CSASGGVVPYEQYF.

The V and J genes are TRBV12-3 or TRBV12-4 and TRBJ1-5; D perhaps matches TRBD1 (5 bases). Deletions cut 3 bases from V and 7 bases from J, with 16 bases between. This CDR3 has 15 residues. The CDR3 loop is CASSFGWDPRQPQHF. The DNA of the CDR3 is TGTGCCAGCAGTTTCGGATGGGACCCACGACAGCCCCAGCATTTT.

The J gene is TRBJ1-1, the V gene TRBV12-3 or TRBV12-4, with TRBD1 matching 12 bases. The CDR3 is 15 residues long. V lost 8 bases and J lost 3; bases outside the gene matches: 7. The CDR3: CASVGTGGKDTEAFF. The CDR3 DNA reads TGTGCCAGCGTCGGGACAGGGGGCAAAGACACTGAAGCTTTCTTT.

This clonotype was seen many times. The chain carries TRBV7-9 and TRBJ2-5, with D unclear. This CDR3 comprises 16 residues. Trimming left V 6 bases short and J 2 bases short, with 19 bases between. The V gene's germline CDR1 is SEHNR and CDR2 FQNEAQ (reference sequence). The CDR3 DNA reads as TGTGCCAGCAGTCTAAAGCCTACGATGGGGCAAGAGACCCAGTACTTC. Protein: CASSLKPTMGQETQYF.

The chain is built from TRBV28 and TRBJ2-3; D perhaps matches TRBD2 (6 bases). The CDR3 spans 15 residues. V dropped 6 bases and J dropped 6 bases, with 19 bases sitting between them. Germline assignment: CDR1 MDHEN and CDR2 SYDVKM. CDR3 sequence: CASSSLGSGRDTQYF. The DNA of the CDR3 is TGTGCCAGCAGCTCCCTCGGTAGCGGACGGGATACGCAGTATTTT.

This clonotype appeared many times. V and J are TRBV20-1 and TRBJ2-6; D is ambiguous. Germline values: CDR1 DFQATT, CDR2 SNEGSKA (reference sequence). Trimming left V 3 bases short and J 4 bases short, with 4 bases between. The CDR3 totals 12 residues. The CDR3 sequence: CSASPGANVLTF. The CDR3 nucleotides are TGCAGTGCTAGCCCCGGGGCCAACGTCCTGACTTTC.

This clonotype was counted at least ten times. The chain links TRBV7-3 to TRBJ2-3, with 7 positions matching TRBD1. CDR1 and CDR2 from the germline V gene are SGHTA and FQGTGA. This CDR3 region has 15 residues. After removal of 5 bases from V and 3 bases from J, the junction contained 8 bases not matched to a gene. The DNA of the CDR3 is TGTGCCAGCAGCCTGGACAGGCTAGGGACAGATACGCAGTATTTT. Amino acids: CASSLDRLGTDTQYF.

Ten or more counts support this clonotype. The rearrangement joins TRBV3-1 to TRBJ2-3, with no clear D. Germline V gene sequence: CDR1 LGHDT, CDR2 YNNKEL (reference sequence). The CDR3 is made up of 12 amino acids. V was cut by 5 bases and J by 8 bases, with 11 bases left in between. The CDR3 DNA sequence: TGTGCCAGCAGCTTAAATCGCGGTACGCAGTATTTT. This sequence encodes CASSLNRGTQYF.

Note on this clonotype: The junction and the germline gene differ at one end; a read error may be behind it. V usage is TRBV28 and J usage is TRBJ2-4, with 7 bases matching TRBD2. The CDR3 length is 15 residues. From germline, CDR1 is MDHEN and CDR2 SYDVKM. CDR3 nucleotide sequence: TGTGCCAGCAGTGATTGGGGGGGTGCCAAAAACATTGAGTACTTC. Residues: CASSDWGGAKNIEYF.

The rearrangement uses TRBV5-4 and TRBJ1-1; TRBD1 is a possible D gene (6 bases). V was cut by 2 bases and J by 2 bases, with 10 bases left in between. CDR3 length equals 14 residues. From germline, CDR1 is SGHNT and CDR2 YYREEE (reference sequence). CDR3 loop: CASSLTGYNTEAFF. The CDR3, as DNA: TGTGCCAGCAGCTTAACAGGGTACAACACTGAAGCTTTCTTT.